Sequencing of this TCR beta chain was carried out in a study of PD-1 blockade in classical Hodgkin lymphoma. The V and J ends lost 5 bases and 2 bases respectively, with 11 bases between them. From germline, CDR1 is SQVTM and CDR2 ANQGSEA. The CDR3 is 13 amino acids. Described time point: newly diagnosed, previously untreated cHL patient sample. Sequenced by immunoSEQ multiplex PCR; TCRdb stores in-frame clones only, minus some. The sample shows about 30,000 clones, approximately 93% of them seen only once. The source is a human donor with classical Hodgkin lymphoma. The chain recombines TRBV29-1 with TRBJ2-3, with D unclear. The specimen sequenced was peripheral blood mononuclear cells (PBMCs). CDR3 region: CSVPTEITDTQYF. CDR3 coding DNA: TGCAGCGTTCCGACCGAAATCACAGATACGCAGTATTTT.